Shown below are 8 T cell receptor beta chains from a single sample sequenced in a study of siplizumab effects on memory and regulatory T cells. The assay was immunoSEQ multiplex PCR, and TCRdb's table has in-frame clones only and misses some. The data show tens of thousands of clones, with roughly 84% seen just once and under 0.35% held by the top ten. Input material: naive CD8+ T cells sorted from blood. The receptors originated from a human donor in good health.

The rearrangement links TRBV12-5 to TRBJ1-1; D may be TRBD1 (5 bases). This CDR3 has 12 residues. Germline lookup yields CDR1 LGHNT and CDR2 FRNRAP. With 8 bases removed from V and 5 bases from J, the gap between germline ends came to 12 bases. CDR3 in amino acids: CASRGVGTEAFF. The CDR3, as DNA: TGTGCTAGTCGGGGGGTGGGAACTGAAGCTTTCTTT.

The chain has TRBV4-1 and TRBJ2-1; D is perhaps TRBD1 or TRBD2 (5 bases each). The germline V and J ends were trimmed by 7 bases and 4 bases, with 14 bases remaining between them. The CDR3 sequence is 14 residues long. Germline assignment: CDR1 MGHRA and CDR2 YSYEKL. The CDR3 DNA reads TGCGCCAGCACCCCGGGGCCGGAGTACAATGAGCAGTTCTTC. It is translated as CASTPGPEYNEQFF.

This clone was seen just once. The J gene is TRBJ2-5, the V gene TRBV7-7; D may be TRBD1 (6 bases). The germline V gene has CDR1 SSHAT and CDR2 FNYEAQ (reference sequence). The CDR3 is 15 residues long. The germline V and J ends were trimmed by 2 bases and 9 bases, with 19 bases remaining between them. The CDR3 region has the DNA TGTGCCAGCAGCTTATCAGGGGACAAAACAAGGGCCCAGTACTTC. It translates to CASSLSGDKTRAQYF.

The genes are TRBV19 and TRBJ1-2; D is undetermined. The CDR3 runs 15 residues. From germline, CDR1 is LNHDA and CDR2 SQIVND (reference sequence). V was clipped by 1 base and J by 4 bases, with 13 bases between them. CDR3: CASSIGSAERYGYTF. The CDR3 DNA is TGTGCCAGTAGTATAGGTTCGGCCGAACGCTATGGCTACACCTTC.

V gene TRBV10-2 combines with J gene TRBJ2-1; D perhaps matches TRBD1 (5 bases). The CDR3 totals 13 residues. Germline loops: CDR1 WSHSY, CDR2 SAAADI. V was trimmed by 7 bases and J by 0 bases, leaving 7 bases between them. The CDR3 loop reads CASTTASYNEQFF. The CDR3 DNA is TGCGCCAGCACGACAGCCTCCTACAATGAGCAGTTCTTC.

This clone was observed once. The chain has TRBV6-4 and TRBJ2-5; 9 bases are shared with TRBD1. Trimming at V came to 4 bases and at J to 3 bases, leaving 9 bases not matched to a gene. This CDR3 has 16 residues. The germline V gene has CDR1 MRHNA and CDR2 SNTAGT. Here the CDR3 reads CASSGPTDRGKETQYF. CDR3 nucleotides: TGTGCCAGCAGTGGCCCCACGGACAGGGGAAAAGAGACCCAGTACTTC.

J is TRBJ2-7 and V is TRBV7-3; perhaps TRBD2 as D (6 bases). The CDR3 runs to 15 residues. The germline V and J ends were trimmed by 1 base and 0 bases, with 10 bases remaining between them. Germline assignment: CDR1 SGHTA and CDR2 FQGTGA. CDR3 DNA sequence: TGTGCCAGCAGCTTAATAGGAGGGAGCTCCTACGAGCAGTACTTC. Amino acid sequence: CASSLIGGSSYEQYF.

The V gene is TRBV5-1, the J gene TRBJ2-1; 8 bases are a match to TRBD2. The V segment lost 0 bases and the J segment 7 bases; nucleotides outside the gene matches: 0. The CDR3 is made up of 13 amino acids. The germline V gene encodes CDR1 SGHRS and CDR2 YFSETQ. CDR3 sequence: CASSLAGGNEQFF. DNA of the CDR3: TGCGCCAGCAGCTTGGCGGGGGGGAATGAGCAGTTCTTC.